This T cell receptor beta chain was recorded in a study of immune cell composition in non-small cell lung cancer. Study at large: Tumours were mainly lung adenocarcinoma or squamous cell carcinoma. Study conclusions and caveats: Adenocarcinomas with higher top tumour-associated clone frequency had more reactive TILs. Squamous carcinomas (approximately 75%) more often had tumour-associated clones >0.5% than adenocarcinomas (roughly 33%). Tumour TCR-beta clonality was not significantly tied to smoking pack-years.

Data came from immunoSEQ multiplex PCR; TCRdb stores just in-frame clones and leaves some out. The table records some 6,000 clones, under 75% of them present only once. Normal lung was sampled as far from the tumour as possible, at least 3 cm. Notes on this clone: Its matching antigen is unknown.

The CDR3 is made up of 14 amino acids. The V and J ends lost 5 bases and 5 bases, in that order; junction bases with no gene match: 5. Germline values: CDR1 MNHNY, CDR2 SVGAGI (reference sequence). The sequenced sample consisted of non-adjacent lung tissue. The sequence came from a human donor with non-small cell lung cancer. This chain links TRBV6-6 with TRBJ2-1, with TRBD1 matching 8 bases. CDR3 bases: TGTGCCAGCAGTACCCGGGACAGGAACAATGAGCAGTTCTTC. Its translation: CASSTRDRNNEQFF.